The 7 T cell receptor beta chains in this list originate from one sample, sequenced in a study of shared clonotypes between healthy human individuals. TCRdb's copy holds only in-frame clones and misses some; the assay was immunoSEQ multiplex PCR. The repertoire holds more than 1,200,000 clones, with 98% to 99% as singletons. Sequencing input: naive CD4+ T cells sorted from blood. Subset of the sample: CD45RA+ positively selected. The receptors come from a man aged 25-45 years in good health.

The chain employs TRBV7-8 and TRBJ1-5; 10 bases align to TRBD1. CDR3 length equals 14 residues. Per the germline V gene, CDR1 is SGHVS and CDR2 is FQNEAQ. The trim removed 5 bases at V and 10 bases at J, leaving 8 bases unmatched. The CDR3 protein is CASSPRTGGGPQHF. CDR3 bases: TGTGCCAGCAGCCCCCGGACAGGGGGTGGTCCCCAGCATTTT.

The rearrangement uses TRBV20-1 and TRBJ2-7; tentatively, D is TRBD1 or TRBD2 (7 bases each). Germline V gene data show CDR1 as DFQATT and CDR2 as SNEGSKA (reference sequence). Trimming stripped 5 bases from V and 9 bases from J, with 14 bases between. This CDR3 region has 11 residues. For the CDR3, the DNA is TGCAGTGCTGCAGGGGGGGGGTGGCAGTACTTC. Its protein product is CSAAGGGWQYF.

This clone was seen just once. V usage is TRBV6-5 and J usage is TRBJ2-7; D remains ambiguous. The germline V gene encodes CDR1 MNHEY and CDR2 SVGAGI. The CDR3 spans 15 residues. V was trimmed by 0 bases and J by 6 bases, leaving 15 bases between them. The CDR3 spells CASSYSIWVPSEQYF. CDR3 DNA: TGTGCCAGCAGTTACTCGATCTGGGTTCCTTCCGAGCAGTACTTC.

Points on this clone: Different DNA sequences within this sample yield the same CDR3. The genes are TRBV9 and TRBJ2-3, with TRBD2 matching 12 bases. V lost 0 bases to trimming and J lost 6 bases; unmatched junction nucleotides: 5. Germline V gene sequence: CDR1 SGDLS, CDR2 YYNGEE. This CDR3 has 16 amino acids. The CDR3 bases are TGTGCCAGCAGCGTAGGACTAGCGGGAGTTGAGGATACGCAGTATTTT. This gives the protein CASSVGLAGVEDTQYF. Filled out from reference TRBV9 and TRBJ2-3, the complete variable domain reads DSGVTQTPKHLITATGQRVTLRCSPRSGDLSVYWYQQSLDQGLQFLIQYYNGEERAKGNILERFSAQQFPDLHSELNLSSLELGDSALYFCASSVGLAGVEDTQYFGPGTRLTVL.

The CDR3 is CASSILDRSLEQFF. The CDR3 coding sequence is TGTGCCAGTAGTATATTGGACCGATCCCTTGAGCAGTTCTTC. V gene TRBV19 combines with J gene TRBJ2-1; D ambiguous. The CDR3 extends over 14 amino acids. Germline CDR1 LNHDA, CDR2 SQIVND (reference sequence). V shed 2 bases and J shed 9 bases, with 14 bases lying between them.

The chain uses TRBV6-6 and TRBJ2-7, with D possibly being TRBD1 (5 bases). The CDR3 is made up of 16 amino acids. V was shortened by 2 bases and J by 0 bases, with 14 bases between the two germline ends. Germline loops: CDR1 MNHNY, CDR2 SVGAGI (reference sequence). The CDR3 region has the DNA TGTGCCAGCAGTTACCCACAAACAGGAAACTCCTACGAGCAGTACTTC. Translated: CASSYPQTGNSYEQYF.

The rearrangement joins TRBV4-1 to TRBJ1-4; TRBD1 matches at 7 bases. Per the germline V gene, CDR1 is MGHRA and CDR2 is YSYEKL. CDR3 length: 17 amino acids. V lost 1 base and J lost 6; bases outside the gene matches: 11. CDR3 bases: TGCGCCAGCAGCCAAGTTCACCGACAGGGAATCGATGAAAAACTGTTTTTT. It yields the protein CASSQVHRQGIDEKLFF.